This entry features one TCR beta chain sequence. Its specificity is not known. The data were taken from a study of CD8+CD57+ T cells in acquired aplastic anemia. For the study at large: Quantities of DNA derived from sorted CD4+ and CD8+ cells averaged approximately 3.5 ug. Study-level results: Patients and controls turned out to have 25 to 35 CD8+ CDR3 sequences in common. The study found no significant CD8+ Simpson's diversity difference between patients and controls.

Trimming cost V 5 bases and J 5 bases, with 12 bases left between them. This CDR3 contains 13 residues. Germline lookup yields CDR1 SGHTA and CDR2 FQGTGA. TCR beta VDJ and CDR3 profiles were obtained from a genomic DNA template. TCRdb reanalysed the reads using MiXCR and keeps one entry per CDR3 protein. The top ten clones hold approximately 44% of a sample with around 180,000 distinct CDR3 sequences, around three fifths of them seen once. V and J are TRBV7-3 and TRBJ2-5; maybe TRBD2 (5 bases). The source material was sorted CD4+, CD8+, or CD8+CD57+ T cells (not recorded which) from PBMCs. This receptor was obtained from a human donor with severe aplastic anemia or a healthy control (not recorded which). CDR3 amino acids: CASSRSTGETQYF. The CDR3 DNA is TGTGCCAGCAGCCGTTCCACGGGGGAGACCCAGTACTTC.